The T cell receptor (beta chain) under discussion was sequenced for a study of T cells after yellow fever vaccination. Comment on this clonotype: The antigen is undetermined.

TCR cDNA was made by 5'RACE template switching, adding a universal primer site and UMIs. One entry per CDR3 protein, called by TCRdb with MiXCR from the 5' RACE reads. Among approximately 550,000 distinct CDR3 sequences listed, under 25% were seen once. The CDR3 sequence is 14 residues long. With 3 bases clipped from V and 3 bases from J, the junction kept 5 bases outside the gene matches. The V gene's germline CDR1 is SGHRS and CDR2 YFSETQ. The study's findings and limits: In FACS-sorted repertoires, abundant clonotypes from the bulk population could appear as contaminants. At 96% for CD4 and 88% for CD8, most primary-vaccination clones showed up again after the booster.

The TCR was taken from a man aged 25-45 years who received the YFV17D yellow fever vaccine. The chain is built from TRBV5-1 and TRBJ2-7; TRBD1 aligns across 8 bases. Sample: PBMCs, taken 15 days after the yellow fever booster vaccination. Written as DNA, the CDR3 is TGCGCCAGCAGCTCAGGGGGCGGCCTCTACGAGCAGTACTTC. Its protein product is CASSSGGGLYEQYF.